This T cell receptor beta chain was retrieved from a study of CD8 T cells in ankylosing spondylitis. This clonotype was seen a handful of times. The target antigen is unknown. TCRdb recomputed calls from the 5' RACE reads with MiXCR, one row per CDR3 protein. The repertoire holds 160,000 or so distinct CDR3 sequences, with around 8.9% as singletons. Study-wide points: What seemed typical of ankylosing spondylitis blood was a TCR beta motif built from several highly homologous variants. Disease-linked clones were reportedly significantly enriched in matched ankylosing spondylitis synovial fluid.

CDR1 is MNHEY and CDR2 is SVGEGT in the germline V gene. CDR3 length equals 13 residues. Trimming cost V 6 bases and J 4 bases, with 13 bases left between them. This TCR was sampled from a female donor with ankylosing spondylitis or in good health (not recorded which). The chain joins TRBV6-2 or TRBV6-3 to TRBJ2-7; D is perhaps TRBD1 (6 bases). Sequencing input: blood, either unsorted or a sorted T cell fraction (not recorded which). CDR3: CASRGQGWYEQYF. The CDR3 coding sequence is TGTGCCAGCAGAGGTCAGGGGTGGTACGAGCAGTACTTC.